This record concerns one T cell receptor (beta chain) sequence. No antigen is known for it. These data belong to a study of T cells in localized non-small cell lung cancer. The CDR3 runs to 15 residues. Germline V gene sequence: CDR1 SQVTM, CDR2 ANQGSEA. V lost 4 bases and J lost 0, with 12 bases in between. Clones were sequenced by immunoSEQ multiplex PCR, and TCRdb holds only the in-frame ones, with some missing. The sample carries some 30,000 clones, more than 85% recorded once. General study points: Longer overall survival accompanied higher blood T cell density. Appearances in adjacent lung were noted for a median roughly 58 of the top 100 tumor clones. It was uninvolved adjacent lung that showed the highest T cell clonality, exceeding tumor.

The TCR sequence derives from an older female donor with stage II lung adenocarcinoma. The source material was peripheral blood mononuclear cells, sampled before any cancer treatment. The chain uses TRBV29-1 and TRBJ1-4; D gene unclear. The CDR3 protein is CSVAVAYSTNEKLFF. The CDR3 region has the DNA TGCAGCGTTGCGGTAGCCTACTCAACTAATGAAAAACTGTTTTTT. The full variable domain, with the rest looked up from reference TRBV29-1 and TRBJ1-4, is SAVISQKPSRDICQRGTSLTIQCQVDSQVTMMFWYRQQPGQSLTLIATANQGSEATYESGFVIDKFPISRPNLTFSTLTVSNMSPEDSSIYLCSVAVAYSTNEKLFFGSGTQLSVL.